These 15 T cell receptor beta chains came from one sample sequenced in a study of blood T cell repertoires in COVID-19. Repertoires were generated with immunoSEQ multiplex PCR, while TCRdb's copy carries only in-frame clones and drops some. This sample carries tens of thousands of clones, roughly 80% of them seen once, and the ten largest clones take around 24%. The sample consisted of peripheral blood. These receptors were taken from a human donor with acute or convalescent COVID-19. The donor label of this sample is uncertain.

The CDR3 nucleotides read TGTGCCTGGAGCCCGGGACAGGCGTACACTGAAGCTTTCTTT. This encodes CAWSPGQAYTEAFF. The V call is TRBV30, the J call TRBJ1-1; 8 positions match TRBD1. Germline V lookup: CDR1 GTSNPN, CDR2 SVGIG (reference sequence). The trim removed 3 bases at V and 3 bases at J, leaving 6 bases unmatched. The CDR3 consists of 14 residues.

This clone was observed a few times. The chain has TRBV28 and TRBJ1-2; 8 bases fit TRBD1. Germline assignment: CDR1 MDHEN and CDR2 SYDVKM. Trimming at V came to 5 bases and at J to 8 bases, leaving 4 bases not matched to a gene. CDR3 size: 12 residues. CDR3 amino acids: CASSGTGQGYTF. The CDR3 DNA reads as TGTGCCAGCAGTGGGACAGGTCAAGGCTACACCTTC.

The genes are TRBV28 and TRBJ1-5; 7 nucleotides line up with TRBD1. The CDR3 is 14 residues long. The V gene's germline CDR1 is MDHEN and CDR2 SYDVKM. The junction had 6 bases not matched to a gene; V was cut back by 6 bases and J by 4 bases. The CDR3 here is CASSPTGRNQPQHF. CDR3 sequence (DNA): TGTGCCAGCAGCCCGACAGGGCGGAATCAGCCCCAGCATTTT. The full variable domain, completed using reference TRBV28 and TRBJ1-5, is DVKVTQSSRYLVKRTGEKVFLECVQDMDHENMFWYRQDPGLGLRLIYFSYDVKMKEKGDIPEGYSVSREKKERFSLILESASTNQTSMYLCASSPTGRNQPQHFGDGTRLSIL.

The chain uses TRBV7-9 and TRBJ1-4; the match to TRBD1 covers 7 bases. This CDR3 has 16 residues. V was clipped by 5 bases and J by 4 bases; unmatched bases: 10. The germline gives CDR1 SEHNR, CDR2 FQNEAQ (reference sequence). CDR3 sequence reads: CASSVDRLIFNEKLFF. The CDR3 DNA reads TGTGCCAGCAGCGTGGACAGGTTAATATTTAATGAAAAACTGTTTTTT.

This clone turned up a few times. The chain couples TRBV7-9 to TRBJ2-7; 7 bases are shared with TRBD2. The CDR3 covers 18 residues. Germline lookup yields CDR1 SEHNR and CDR2 FQNEAQ (reference sequence). Trimming at V came to 4 bases and at J to 0 bases, leaving 15 bases not matched to a gene. CDR3 in DNA: TGTGCCAGCAGCTCCGCGGGAGAAGGGACCGCCTTCTCCTACGAGCAGTACTTC. Amino acids: CASSSAGEGTAFSYEQYF.

This chain connects TRBV7-2 to TRBJ2-5, with TRBD2 identical over 10 bases. CDR3 length: 15 residues. The V and J ends lost 4 bases and 4 bases, in that order; junction bases with no gene match: 6. Germline V gene sequence: CDR1 SGHTA, CDR2 FQGNSA. CDR3 coding DNA: TGTGCCAGCAGCTCCAACCCTAGCGGGAGAGAGACCCAGTACTTC. Protein product: CASSSNPSGRETQYF.

This sequence joins TRBV3-1 (or the pseudogene TRBV3-2) and TRBJ2-7; D remains unclear. Germline-derived CDR1 and CDR2 are LGHDT and YNNKEL (reference sequence). Trimming took off 3 bases at V and 2 bases at J, with 8 bases between the two ends. This CDR3 is built from 13 residues. CDR3 sequence: CASSHRRAYEQYF. CDR3 coding DNA: TGTGCCAGCAGCCACCGTAGAGCCTACGAGCAGTACTTC.

The rearrangement uses TRBV7-3 and TRBJ1-2; unclear D gene. The ends were cut back, 5 bases at V and 0 bases at J, with 13 bases in the middle. The V gene's germline CDR1 is SGHTA and CDR2 FQGTGA. The CDR3 is 15 residues long. The CDR3 bases are TGTGCCAGCAGCCAACAGCCCACAGCTAACTATGGCTACACCTTC. Protein sequence: CASSQQPTANYGYTF.

This clone was seen a handful of times. This chain links TRBV7-9 with TRBJ1-2, with 9 bases fitting TRBD1. The germline V gene has CDR1 SEHNR and CDR2 FQNEAQ (reference sequence). The CDR3 sequence is 17 residues long. J was trimmed by 4 bases and V by 5 bases; bases with no gene match: 14. CDR3 in amino acids: CASSPQRDRVVVYGYTF. CDR3 coding DNA: TGTGCCAGCAGCCCACAGAGGGACAGGGTCGTGGTCTATGGCTACACCTTC.

The gene calls are TRBV19 and TRBJ2-7, with TRBD1 identical over 8 bases. The CDR3 spans 15 residues. Germline CDR1 reads LNHDA; CDR2 reads SQIVND (reference sequence). V was pared by 8 bases and J by 3 bases, with 12 bases of the junction left unmatched. In DNA, the CDR3 is TGTGCCAGTGCGACTTACAGGGGGGAAAACTACGAGCAGTACTTC. Translated: CASATYRGENYEQYF.

This clone was seen more than once but under ten times. The chain is built from TRBV7-2 and TRBJ2-7; TRBD2 is a possible D gene (6 bases). The CDR3 has 18 residues. The V gene's germline CDR1 is SGHTA and CDR2 FQGNSA. The V end lost 0 bases, the J end lost 0 bases, and 18 bases lay between the germline ends. Here the CDR3 reads CASSLAPSGVASSYEQYF. CDR3 in DNA: TGTGCCAGCAGCTTAGCCCCCTCGGGGGTAGCCTCCTCCTACGAGCAGTACTTC.

The V and J genes are TRBV2 and TRBJ1-2; 8 positions agree with TRBD1. Trimming took 7 bases from V and 4 from J; bases not matched to a gene: 8. Germline CDR1 is SNHLY and CDR2 is FYNNEI. The CDR3 contains 14 residues. The CDR3 DNA is TGTGCCAGCACCGAGGACAGGGTCGGCTATGGCTACACCTTC. Translated: CASTEDRVGYGYTF.

The chain links TRBV27 to TRBJ2-7; a weak D match, TRBD1 (6 bases). The CDR3 is made up of 14 amino acids. The V gene's germline CDR1 is MNHEY and CDR2 SMNVEV (reference sequence). Trimming shortened V by 0 bases and J by 3 bases, and 9 bases separated the two germline ends. The CDR3 nucleotides read TGTGCCAGCAGTTTATCCTGGACAGACTACGAGCAGTACTTC. Its translation: CASSLSWTDYEQYF.

This clone appeared a few times. V is TRBV18 and J is TRBJ2-7; 10 bases map to TRBD1. The CDR3 extends over 14 amino acids. The V and J ends lost 4 bases and 5 bases, in that order; junction bases with no gene match: 5. Germline V gene lookup returns CDR1 KGHSH and CDR2 LQKENI. CDR3 sequence: CASSRGTGENEQYF. The CDR3 DNA reads as TGTGCCAGCTCACGAGGGACAGGGGAGAACGAGCAGTACTTC.

This sequence joins TRBV9 and TRBJ1-6, with TRBD1 identical over 10 bases. Trimming removed 3 bases from V and 3 bases from J; junction bases left unmatched: 3. Per the germline V gene, CDR1 is SGDLS and CDR2 is YYNGEE. The CDR3 extends over 16 amino acids. This chain's CDR3 is CASSGGQGRYNSPLHF. For the CDR3, the DNA is TGTGCCAGCAGCGGGGGACAGGGGCGCTATAATTCACCCCTCCACTTT.